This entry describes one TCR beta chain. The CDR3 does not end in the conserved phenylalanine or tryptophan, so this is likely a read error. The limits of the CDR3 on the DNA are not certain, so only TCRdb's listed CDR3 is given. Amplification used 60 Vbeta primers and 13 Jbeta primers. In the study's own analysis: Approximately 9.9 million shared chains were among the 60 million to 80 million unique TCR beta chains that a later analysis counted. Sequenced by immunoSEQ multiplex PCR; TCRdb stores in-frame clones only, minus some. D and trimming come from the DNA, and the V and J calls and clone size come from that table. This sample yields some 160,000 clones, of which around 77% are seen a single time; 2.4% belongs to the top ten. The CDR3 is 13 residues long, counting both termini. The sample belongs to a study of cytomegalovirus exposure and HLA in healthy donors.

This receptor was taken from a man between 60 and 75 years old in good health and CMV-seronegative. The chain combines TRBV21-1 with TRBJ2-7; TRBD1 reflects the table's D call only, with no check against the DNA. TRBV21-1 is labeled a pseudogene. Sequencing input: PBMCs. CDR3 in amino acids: CASSKPHRDRVKR.